These 18 T cell receptor beta chains originate from one sample sequenced in a study of blood T cell repertoires in COVID-19. Method: immunoSEQ multiplex PCR; TCRdb's copy keeps in-frame clones and lacks some. The sample contains around 150,000 clones, about 85% of which appear only once. The sequenced sample consisted of peripheral blood. The receptor set was obtained from a man aged 35 to 55 with acute or convalescent COVID-19.

The V call is TRBV27, the J call TRBJ2-7; D is undetermined. This CDR3 is 14 amino acids long. Germline CDR1 and CDR2: MNHEY and SMNVEV (reference sequence). Trimming removed 2 bases from V and 3 bases from J, with 11 bases in between. The CDR3 is CASSLAGSRYEQYF. CDR3 DNA: TGTGCCAGCAGTTTAGCAGGCTCTCGCTACGAGCAGTACTTC.

The chain is built from TRBV7-2 and TRBJ1-3, with 9 positions matching TRBD1. Trimming cost V 6 bases and J 4 bases; bases outside gene matches: 7. The V gene's germline CDR1 is SGHTA and CDR2 FQGNSA. The CDR3 is made up of 15 amino acids. CDR3 sequence: CASSPGGTGGNTIYF. In nucleotides, the CDR3 is TGTGCCAGCAGTCCCGGAGGGACAGGGGGAAACACCATATATTTT.

This clone has only a few counts. V and J are TRBV5-8 and TRBJ2-7; tentative D call: TRBD2 (5 bases). V lost 0 bases and J 4 bases, leaving 8 bases between the germline ends. The germline V gene encodes CDR1 SGHTS and CDR2 YDEGEE. The CDR3 runs 13 residues. The CDR3 is CASSLVRGYEQYF. CDR3 bases: TGTGCCAGCAGCTTGGTACGGGGATACGAGCAGTACTTC.

This chain uses TRBV19 with TRBJ1-2, with 10 bases identical to TRBD1. This CDR3 spans 13 amino acids. The V and J ends lost 6 bases and 2 bases, in that order; junction bases with no gene match: 0. The germline CDR1 and CDR2 sequences are LNHDA and SQIVND (reference sequence). The CDR3 nucleotides are TGTGCCAGTAGGGACAGGGGGAACTATGGCTACACCTTC. Protein: CASRDRGNYGYTF. Full variable domain (missing parts from reference TRBV19 and TRBJ1-2): DGGITQSPKYLFRKEGQNVTLSCEQNLNHDAMYWYRQDPGQGLRLIYYSQIVNDFQKGDIAEGYSVSREKKESFPLTVTSAQKNPTAFYLCASRDRGNYGYTFGSGTRLTVV.

This rearrangement joins TRBV4-3 to TRBJ2-7, with D maybe TRBD2 (5 bases). In germline, CDR1 is LGHNA, CDR2 YSLEER. V was clipped by 3 bases and J by 3 bases, with 15 bases between them. The CDR3 covers 15 residues. The CDR3 here is CASSQALRADYEQYF. The CDR3, as DNA: TGCGCCAGCAGCCAGGCCCTGCGGGCCGACTACGAGCAGTACTTC.

The CDR3 reads CASGDGQGVETQYF. Written as DNA, the CDR3 is TGTGCTAGTGGGGACGGTCAGGGGGTGGAGACCCAGTACTTC. The chain has TRBV12-5 and TRBJ2-5, with TRBD1 identical over 7 bases. CDR1 is LGHNT and CDR2 is FRNRAP in the germline V gene. The CDR3 has 14 residues. The V gene end was trimmed by 6 bases and the J gene end by 5 bases; junction bases not matched to a gene: 9.

The chain joins TRBV4-2 to TRBJ2-3, with D perhaps TRBD2 (6 bases). Trimming left V 4 bases short and J 6 bases short, with 23 bases between. The length of the CDR3 is 17 residues. The germline V gene encodes CDR1 LGHNA and CDR2 YNFKEQ. The CDR3 protein is CASSPRGAGSGVDTQYF. The CDR3 coding sequence is TGTGCCAGCAGCCCGCGAGGAGCGGGCTCGGGAGTGGATACGCAGTATTTT.

The V gene is TRBV10-2, the J gene TRBJ2-2; 8 bases are shared with TRBD1. The CDR3 runs to 14 residues. Per germline, CDR1 WSHSY and CDR2 SAAADI. V lost 8 bases and J lost 4; bases outside the gene matches: 6. The CDR3 DNA sequence: TGCGCCAGCCGCAGGACAGGGCTCACCGGGGAGCTGTTTTTT. It yields the protein CASRRTGLTGELFF.

The genes are TRBV24-1 and TRBJ1-2, with 7 bases that match TRBD1. Germline assignment: CDR1 KGHDR and CDR2 SFDVKD. The V gene end was trimmed by 4 bases and the J gene end by 5 bases; junction bases not matched to a gene: 6. The CDR3 extends over 14 amino acids. The CDR3 sequence: CATSDRDSWYGYTF. The DNA for the CDR3 is TGTGCCACCAGTGACCGGGACAGTTGGTATGGCTACACCTTC.

This clone came up a few times. The chain joins TRBV5-4 to TRBJ2-7; possible D gene TRBD2, 6 bases. The CDR3 sequence is 16 residues long. The ends were cut back, 4 bases at V and 5 bases at J, with 22 bases in the middle. Germline CDR1 and CDR2: SGHNT and YYREEE (reference sequence). Here the CDR3 DNA reads TGTGCCAGCAGCAAGAGGGACTCCCCTATTCCCCACGAGCAGTACTTC. It codes for CASSKRDSPIPHEQYF.

This clone has just one count. The V call is TRBV24-1, the J call TRBJ1-5, with D possibly being TRBD1 (6 bases). Germline V CDR1 and CDR2: KGHDR, SFDVKD. V gave up 3 bases and J gave up 1 base, with 18 bases separating them. CDR3 length: 18 amino acids. In DNA, the CDR3 is TGTGCCACCAGTGATCCCTCACAGGGATCAGGAAGCAATCAGCCCCAGCATTTT. This codes for CATSDPSQGSGSNQPQHF.

The table lists this clone with a count of one. The chain recombines TRBV9 with TRBJ2-2, with a tentative D call TRBD1 (5 bases). The CDR3 has 16 amino acids. Trimming removed 2 bases at V and 8 bases at J, with 19 bases between. Germline CDR1 and CDR2: SGDLS and YYNGEE. CDR3 region: CASSVSQGRTPGELFF. CDR3 nucleotide sequence: TGTGCCAGCAGCGTTTCGCAGGGAAGAACACCGGGGGAGCTGTTTTTT.

This clone was detected a few times. V gene TRBV2 combines with J gene TRBJ1-4, with D possibly being TRBD1 (5 bases). V was cut by 7 bases and J by 8 bases, with 11 bases left in between. The CDR3 spans 12 residues. Germline assignment: CDR1 SNHLY and CDR2 FYNNEI. The CDR3 bases are TGTGCCAGCAAGTTCCAGGGAGAAAAACTGTTTTTT. This translates into CASKFQGEKLFF.

The chain is built from TRBV11-2 and TRBJ2-1; weak D call: TRBD1 (6 bases). Germline assignment: CDR1 SGHAT and CDR2 FQNNGV. Trimming stripped 4 bases from V and 9 bases from J, with 16 bases between. There are 14 residues in the CDR3. CDR3 loop: CASSSVQGLGEQFF. CDR3 DNA sequence: TGTGCCAGCAGCTCCGTCCAGGGGCTCGGTGAGCAGTTCTTC.

This chain connects TRBV6-5 to TRBJ2-5; the match to TRBD1 covers 7 bases. V lost 7 bases, J lost 4 bases, and 6 bases stayed unmatched. The CDR3 totals 13 residues. Germline V gene data show CDR1 as MNHEY and CDR2 as SVGAGI. In DNA, the CDR3 is TGTGCCAGCAATAGGGACAGTATAGAGACCCAGTACTTC. It codes for CASNRDSIETQYF.

This clone was observed once. The chain combines TRBV5-1 with TRBJ2-1, with 7 positions matching TRBD2. The CDR3 is made up of 16 amino acids. The germline CDR1 and CDR2 sequences are SGHRS and YFSETQ. J gave up 4 bases and V 0 bases, and 7 bases lay outside the gene matches. The CDR3 here is CASSLGAGSSYNEQFF. The CDR3 DNA reads as TGCGCCAGCAGCTTGGGAGCGGGGTCCTCTTACAATGAGCAGTTCTTC.

The chain links TRBV5-1 to TRBJ1-1, with 8 bases lining up with TRBD1. V was clipped by 10 bases and J by 2 bases; unmatched bases: 7. Germline V CDR1 and CDR2: SGHRS, YFSETQ. This CDR3 has 13 amino acids. CDR3 bases: TGCGCCTCGTCCGACAGGGGAAACACTGAAGCTTTCTTT. Amino acid sequence: CASSDRGNTEAFF.

V is TRBV12-5 and J is TRBJ2-2; D is possibly TRBD1 (6 bases). The CDR3 spans 15 residues. V shed 2 bases and J shed 3 bases, with 10 bases lying between them. The germline gives CDR1 LGHNT, CDR2 FRNRAP. CDR3 region: CASGLIQGDTGELFF. The DNA for the CDR3 is TGTGCTAGTGGTTTGATACAGGGCGACACCGGGGAGCTGTTTTTT.